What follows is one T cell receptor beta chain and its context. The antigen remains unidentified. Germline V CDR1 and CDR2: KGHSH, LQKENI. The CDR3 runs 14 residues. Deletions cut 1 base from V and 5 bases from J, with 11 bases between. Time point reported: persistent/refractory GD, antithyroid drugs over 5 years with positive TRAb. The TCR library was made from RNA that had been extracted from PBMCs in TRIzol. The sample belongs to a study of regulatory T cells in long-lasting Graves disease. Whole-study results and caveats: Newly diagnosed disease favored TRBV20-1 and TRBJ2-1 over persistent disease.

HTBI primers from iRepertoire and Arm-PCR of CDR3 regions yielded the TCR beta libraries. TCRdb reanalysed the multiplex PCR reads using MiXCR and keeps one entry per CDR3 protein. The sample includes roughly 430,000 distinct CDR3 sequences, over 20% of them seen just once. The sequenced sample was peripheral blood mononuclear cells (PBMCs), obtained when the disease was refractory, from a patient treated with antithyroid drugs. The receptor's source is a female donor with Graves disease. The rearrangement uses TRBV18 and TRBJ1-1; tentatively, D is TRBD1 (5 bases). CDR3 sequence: CASSPRWGDTEAFF. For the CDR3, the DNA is TGTGCCAGCTCACCACGGTGGGGGGATACTGAAGCTTTCTTT. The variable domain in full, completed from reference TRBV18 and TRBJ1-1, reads NAGVMQNPRHLVRRRGQEARLRCSPMKGHSHVYWYRQLPEEGLKFMVYLQKENIIDESGMPKERFSAEFPKEGPSILRIQQVVRGDSAAYFCASSPRWGDTEAFFGQGTRLTVV.